The next 32 T cell receptor beta chains were all read from a single sample in a study of T cell responses to AZD1222 COVID-19 vaccine. Libraries were prepared by immunoSEQ multiplex PCR; TCRdb keeps only in-frame clonotypes and omits some of them. The sample carries 65,000 to 95,000 clones, 70% to 90% recorded once. The sample consisted of peripheral blood, taken 28 days after the second AZD1222 dose. The receptor set was obtained from an adult who received the AZD1222 COVID-19 vaccine.

This clone has more than one count but fewer than ten. The chain carries TRBV6-6 and TRBJ2-1, with a possible D match to TRBD2 (5 bases). V lost 3 bases, J lost 7 bases, and 7 bases lay in between. The CDR3 length is 12 residues. In germline, CDR1 is MNHNY, CDR2 SVGAGI (reference sequence). The CDR3, as DNA: TGTGCCAGCAGTTATCCGGGGAATGAGCAGTTCTTC. Amino acids: CASSYPGNEQFF.

V and J are TRBV28 and TRBJ2-7; D ambiguous. CDR1 MDHEN and CDR2 SYDVKM come from the germline V gene. V shed 3 bases and J shed 0 bases, with 18 bases lying between them. This CDR3 spans 17 amino acids. The chain's CDR3 is CASSFPRVSRSSYEQYF. Written as DNA, the CDR3 is TGTGCCAGCAGTTTCCCTCGGGTTAGTAGAAGCTCCTACGAGCAGTACTTC.

The chain recombines TRBV24-1 with TRBJ2-1; TRBD1 matches at 8 bases. Germline V lookup: CDR1 KGHDR, CDR2 SFDVKD. V lost 8 bases, J lost 4 bases, and 3 bases stayed unmatched. This CDR3 contains 13 residues. The CDR3 here is CATKGQEYNEQFF. Here the CDR3 DNA reads TGTGCCACCAAGGGACAGGAATACAATGAGCAGTTCTTC.

This chain's CDR3 is CASSEGAYLLANYGYTF. CDR3 in DNA: TGTGCCAGCAGTGAAGGGGCGTACTTACTAGCTAACTATGGCTACACCTTC. The V call is TRBV6-1, the J call TRBJ1-2; D is unresolved. CDR1 is MNHNS and CDR2 is SASEGT in the germline V gene. The CDR3 length is 17 residues. The V end lost 1 base, the J end lost 0 bases, and 15 bases lay between the germline ends.

The CDR3 DNA follows: TGTGCCAGCAGTTTCTCCGGTGAGCAGTTCTTC. Encoded protein: CASSFSGEQFF. The chain joins TRBV12-3 or TRBV12-4 to TRBJ2-1; D is undetermined. The V end was cut by 3 bases, the J end by 9 bases, with 6 bases between. This CDR3 contains 11 residues.

The genes are TRBV28 and TRBJ1-2; TRBD1 agrees at 7 bases. V gave up 8 bases and J gave up 8 bases; unmatched junction bases: 11. The CDR3 loop spans 13 amino acids. CDR1 is MDHEN, CDR2 SYDVKM, per germline. The CDR3 reads CASGRQGGRGYTF. The DNA for the CDR3 is TGTGCCAGCGGGCGGCAGGGGGGTAGGGGCTACACCTTC.

CDR3 loop: CASSQDQGRGTNEKLFF. The CDR3 coding sequence is TGTGCCAGCAGCCAAGATCAAGGCAGGGGTACTAATGAAAAACTGTTTTTT. This chain joins TRBV4-2 and TRBJ1-4; perhaps TRBD1 as D (6 bases). The CDR3 runs to 17 residues. V was shortened by 0 bases and J by 2 bases, with 13 bases between the two germline ends. Germline V CDR1 and CDR2: LGHNA, YNFKEQ.

V gene TRBV4-2 combines with J gene TRBJ2-2, with D tentatively TRBD2 (5 bases). Germline V gene sequence: CDR1 LGHNA, CDR2 YNFKEQ. The ends were cut back, 5 bases at V and 4 bases at J, with 20 bases in the middle. CDR3 length equals 17 residues. The CDR3 sequence is CASSSQVAFAGTGELFF. Here the CDR3 DNA reads TGTGCCAGCAGCAGCCAGGTGGCGTTCGCGGGCACCGGGGAGCTGTTTTTT.

The V gene is TRBV28, the J gene TRBJ1-2, with 7 bases aligning to TRBD1. V lost 7 bases and J lost 7; bases outside the gene matches: 6. The CDR3 is 12 residues long. Per germline, CDR1 MDHEN and CDR2 SYDVKM. CDR3 coding DNA: TGTGCCAGCACCGACAGGGTGGGTGGCTACACCTTC. Translating it yields CASTDRVGGYTF.

The chain joins TRBV14 to TRBJ2-5; 9 bases are shared with TRBD1. Germline loops: CDR1 SGHDN, CDR2 FVKESK. This CDR3 is 15 amino acids long. Trimming took 4 bases from V and 1 from J; bases not matched to a gene: 4. DNA of the CDR3: TGTGCCAGCAGCCGTTACAGGGGGCTCCAAGAGACCCAGTACTTC. Its translation: CASSRYRGLQETQYF.

The rearrangement uses TRBV6-1 and TRBJ1-4; D is ambiguous. This CDR3 is built from 13 residues. Deletions cut 2 bases from V and 6 bases from J, with 7 bases between. Per the germline V gene, CDR1 is MNHNS and CDR2 is SASEGT. CDR3 protein: CASSESRYEKLFF. The CDR3, as DNA: TGTGCCAGCAGTGAATCGAGATATGAAAAACTGTTTTTT.

The chain couples TRBV29-1 to TRBJ2-7; a possible D gene is TRBD1 (6 bases). The germline V and J ends were trimmed by 4 bases and 1 base, with 11 bases remaining between them. The CDR3 sequence is 13 residues long. CDR1 is SQVTM and CDR2 is ANQGSEA in the germline V gene. CDR3 residues: CSVAQGQSYEQYF. The CDR3 DNA reads as TGCAGCGTTGCCCAAGGACAGTCCTACGAGCAGTACTTC.

The chain couples TRBV6-5 to TRBJ1-4; 9 positions match TRBD1. CDR3 length: 14 amino acids. The V and J ends lost 5 bases and 7 bases, in that order; junction bases with no gene match: 5. Germline V lookup: CDR1 MNHEY, CDR2 SVGAGI. Written as DNA, the CDR3 is TGTGCCAGCAGTCGGACAGGGGTTCTTGAAAAACTGTTTTTT. Translated, it gives CASSRTGVLEKLFF.

The genes are TRBV7-3 and TRBJ2-1; D is uncertain. Germline V gene lookup returns CDR1 SGHTA and CDR2 FQGTGA. The CDR3 runs to 13 residues. V was pared by 1 base and J by 8 bases, with 9 bases between. CDR3: CASSLNWRDEQFF. The CDR3 nucleotides read TGTGCCAGCAGCTTAAATTGGCGTGATGAGCAGTTCTTC.

The chain links TRBV6-5 to TRBJ2-7; a possible D gene is TRBD1 (6 bases). Trimming took 7 bases from V and 0 from J, leaving 16 bases between them. The CDR3 sequence is 15 residues long. Germline-derived CDR1 and CDR2 are MNHEY and SVGAGI. In DNA, the CDR3 is TGTGCCAGCAACAGGGCCCTAACTACCTCCTACGAGCAGTACTTC. Amino acids: CASNRALTTSYEQYF.

This clone was counted a few times. The chain has TRBV19 and TRBJ2-3; D might be TRBD2 (5 bases). This CDR3 has 13 residues. The germline V gene encodes CDR1 LNHDA and CDR2 SQIVND (reference sequence). V dropped 5 bases and J dropped 7 bases, with 13 bases sitting between them. The CDR3 sequence: CASSANSENTQYF. The CDR3 coding sequence is TGTGCCAGTAGTGCGAATAGCGAAAATACGCAGTATTTT.

This chain joins TRBV11-3 and TRBJ2-1; 12 bases align to TRBD2. Germline trimming cut 5 bases from V and 2 bases from J; bases unmatched to any gene: 4. Germline loops: CDR1 SGHNT, CDR2 YENEEA. This CDR3 comprises 16 residues. The CDR3 region has the DNA TGTGCCAGCAGCCGACTAGCGGGGGCTACCTACAATGAGCAGTTCTTC. Amino acid sequence: CASSRLAGATYNEQFF.

The chain employs TRBV27 and TRBJ2-3; maybe TRBD1 (5 bases). The CDR3 is 12 amino acids. Per germline, CDR1 MNHEY and CDR2 SMNVEV (reference sequence). V was clipped by 6 bases and J by 6 bases, with 10 bases between them. CDR3 sequence: CASSQGYDTQYF. The CDR3 bases are TGTGCCAGCAGCCAGGGTTACGATACGCAGTATTTT.

CDR3 coding DNA: TGTGCCAGCAGCTTAGAGAGTGGGCCCCAGCATTTT. This encodes CASSLESGPQHF. This chain connects TRBV7-9 to TRBJ1-5, with no clear D. This CDR3 is 12 amino acids long. V was clipped by 1 base and J by 9 bases, with 7 bases between them. Per the germline V gene, CDR1 is SEHNR and CDR2 is FQNEAQ (reference sequence).

The V and J genes are TRBV5-4 and TRBJ1-1; D gene unclear. The CDR3 is 13 residues long. Trimming removed 1 base at V and 1 base at J, with 5 bases between. Per germline, CDR1 SGHNT and CDR2 YYREEE (reference sequence). The CDR3 reads CASSLPGNTEAFF. The CDR3, as DNA: TGTGCCAGCAGCTTGCCAGGGAACACTGAAGCTTTCTTT.

J is TRBJ1-5 and V is TRBV12-3 or TRBV12-4, with D unresolved. The CDR3 extends over 13 amino acids. V was shortened by 7 bases and J by 2 bases, with 9 bases between the two germline ends. The CDR3 region has the DNA TGTGCCAGCAACAAGGGCGGCAATCAGCCCCAGCATTTT. It specifies CASNKGGNQPQHF.

This chain connects TRBV6-6 to TRBJ1-5; 7 positions agree with TRBD1. This CDR3 contains 16 residues. Germline loops: CDR1 MNHNY, CDR2 SVGAGI (reference sequence). V dropped 0 bases and J dropped 3; count of bases not matched to a gene: 5. In nucleotides, the CDR3 is TGTGCCAGCAGTTACTCACCAGGGGGGTTCAATCAGCCCCAGCATTTT. Translated: CASSYSPGGFNQPQHF.

This clone showed up just a few times. CDR3 amino acids: CASSQVTMGGYTGELFF. CDR3 DNA: TGTGCCAGCAGCCAAGTGACTATGGGCGGATACACCGGGGAGCTGTTTTTT. This chain links TRBV3-1 (or the pseudogene TRBV3-2) with TRBJ2-2; a weak D match, TRBD2 (5 bases). CDR1 is LGHDT, CDR2 YNNKEL, per germline (reference sequence). The ends were cut back, 1 base at V and 3 bases at J, with 15 bases in the middle. This CDR3 spans 17 amino acids.

This clone has only one observation. The J gene is TRBJ1-6, the V gene TRBV21-1. TRBV21-1 is a pseudogene. CDR3 length equals 12 residues. CDR3 sequence: CASRPYNSPLHF. In nucleotides, the CDR3 is TGTGCCAGCAGGCCCTATAATTCACCCCTCCACTTT.

The CDR3: CASSFRWGGGTEAFF. The CDR3 DNA reads as TGTGCCAGCAGCTTCCGGTGGGGGGGAGGCACTGAAGCTTTCTTT. The chain recombines TRBV5-6 with TRBJ1-1; tentatively, D is TRBD1 (5 bases). The CDR3 is 15 amino acids. Germline CDR1 and CDR2: SGHDT and YYEEEE. V lost 2 bases, J lost 4 bases, and 15 bases lay in between.

The rearrangement links TRBV2 to TRBJ1-6; possibly TRBD1 for D (6 bases). Germline CDR1 and CDR2: SNHLY and FYNNEI. Trimming shortened V by 5 bases and J by 7 bases, and 18 bases separated the two germline ends. The CDR3 sequence is 16 residues long. The CDR3 DNA reads as TGTGCCAGCAGTCCCACCCCGGGGGCGACGAATTCACCCCTCCACTTT. It is translated as CASSPTPGATNSPLHF.

The rearrangement links TRBV28 to TRBJ2-3; 9 nucleotides agree with TRBD1. Germline values: CDR1 MDHEN, CDR2 SYDVKM. CDR3 length: 15 residues. The ends lost 2 bases at V and 4 bases at J; junction bases unmatched: 4. For the CDR3, the DNA is TGTGCCAGCAGTTTAGGGGGACAGGGAGCAGATACGCAGTATTTT. Amino acid sequence: CASSLGGQGADTQYF.

The gene calls are TRBV5-1 and TRBJ2-7; 9 nucleotides match TRBD1. Germline V gene data show CDR1 as SGHRS and CDR2 as YFSETQ. The CDR3 spans 13 residues. V shed 5 bases and J 2 bases; nucleotides not matched to a gene: 2. CDR3 in amino acids: CASSGTGTYEQYF. CDR3 DNA: TGCGCCAGCAGTGGGACAGGGACCTACGAGCAGTACTTC. Complete variable domain (other parts from reference TRBV5-1 and TRBJ2-7): KAGVTQTPRYLIKTRGQQVTLSCSPISGHRSVSWYQQTPGQGLQFLFEYFSETQRNKGNFPGRFSGRQFSNSRSEMNVSTLELGDSALYLCASSGTGTYEQYFGPGTRLTVT.

This chain links TRBV27 with TRBJ2-1; 13 bases align to TRBD2. Germline V CDR1 and CDR2: MNHEY, SMNVEV (reference sequence). CDR3 size: 15 residues. The trim removed 4 bases at V and 5 bases at J, leaving 2 bases unmatched. The CDR3 spells CASSSGTSGNNEQFF. The CDR3 nucleotides read TGTGCCAGCAGTTCAGGGACTAGCGGGAACAATGAGCAGTTCTTC.

The genes are TRBV3-1 (or the pseudogene TRBV3-2) and TRBJ1-6, with D hard to call. Trimming removed 1 base from V and 9 bases from J, with 10 bases in between. Germline V gene lookup returns CDR1 LGHDT and CDR2 YNNKEL (reference sequence). The CDR3 is 14 amino acids. Written as DNA, the CDR3 is TGTGCCAGCAGCCAAGGAGAAAACTCTTCACCCCTCCACTTT. It is translated as CASSQGENSSPLHF.

CDR3 loop: CASSRGGRAQGFGETQYF. In DNA form, the CDR3 reads TGTGCCAGCAGCCGAGGGGGGCGGGCCCAGGGTTTCGGAGAGACCCAGTACTTC. This sequence joins TRBV4-2 and TRBJ2-5, with D perhaps being TRBD1 or TRBD2 (6 bases each). Germline V lookup: CDR1 LGHNA, CDR2 YNFKEQ. V was clipped by 4 bases and J by 4 bases, with 25 bases between them. There are 18 residues in the CDR3.

This clone appeared a single time. The chain employs TRBV29-1 and TRBJ2-5; D may be TRBD2 (5 bases). Germline CDR1 is SQVTM and CDR2 is ANQGSEA. The CDR3 is 12 amino acids. With 3 bases removed from V and 5 bases from J, the gap between germline ends came to 10 bases. The CDR3 protein is CSVDEGRETQYF. DNA of the CDR3: TGCAGCGTTGACGAGGGTCGCGAGACCCAGTACTTC. The complete variable domain, with remaining parts taken from reference TRBV29-1 and TRBJ2-5, reads SAVISQKPSRDICQRGTSLTIQCQVDSQVTMMFWYRQQPGQSLTLIATANQGSEATYESGFVIDKFPISRPNLTFSTLTVSNMSPEDSSIYLCSVDEGRETQYFGPGTRLLVL.